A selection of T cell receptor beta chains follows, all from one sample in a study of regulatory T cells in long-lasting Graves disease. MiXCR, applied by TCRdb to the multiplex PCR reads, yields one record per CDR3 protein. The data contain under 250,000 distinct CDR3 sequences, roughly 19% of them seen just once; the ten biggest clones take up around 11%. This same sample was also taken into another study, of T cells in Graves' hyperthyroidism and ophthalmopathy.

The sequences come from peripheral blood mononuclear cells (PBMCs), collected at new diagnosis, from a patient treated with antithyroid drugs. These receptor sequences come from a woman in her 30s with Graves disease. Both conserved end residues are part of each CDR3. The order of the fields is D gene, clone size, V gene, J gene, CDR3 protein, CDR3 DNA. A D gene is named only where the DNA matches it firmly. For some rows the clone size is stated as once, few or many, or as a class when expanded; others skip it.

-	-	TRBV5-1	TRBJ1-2	CASSLNGTGYTF	TGCGCCAGCAGCTTGAACGGGACTGGCTACACCTTC
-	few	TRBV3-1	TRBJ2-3	CASSQVGAGPWDLDTQYF	TGTGCCAGCAGCCAAGTCGGGGCGGGGCCATGGGATTTAGATACGCAGTATTTT
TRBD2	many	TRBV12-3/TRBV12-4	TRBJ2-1	CASKVAGGGRTYNEQFF	TGTGCCAGCAAGGTGGCAGGAGGCGGGAGGACTTACAATGAGCAGTTCTTC
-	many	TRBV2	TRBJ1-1	CASSPPRSRDTEAFF	TGTGCCAGCAGCCCCCCCAGGTCCAGGGACACTGAAGCTTTCTTT
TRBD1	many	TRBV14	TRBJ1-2	CASSHSSGGQGLGGYTF	TGTGCCAGCAGCCATTCTTCTGGTGGACAGGGGCTAGGGGGCTACACCTTC
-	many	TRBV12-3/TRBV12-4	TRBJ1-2	CASSLGTLASGYTF	TGTGCCAGCAGTTTAGGGACCCTGGCCAGCGGCTACACCTTC
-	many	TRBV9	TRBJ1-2	CASSYTVIGGYTF	TGTGCCAGCAGCTATACAGTGATCGGCGGCTACACCTTC
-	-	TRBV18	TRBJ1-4	CASSPEWGRNEKLFF	TGTGCCAGCTCGCCCGAATGGGGGCGCAATGAAAAACTGTTTTTT
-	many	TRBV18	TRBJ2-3	CASSPPKGTDTQYF	TGTGCCAGCTCACCACCTAAGGGAACAGATACGCAGTATTTT
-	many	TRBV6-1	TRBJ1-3	CASSTRDDGRNTIYF	TGTGCCAGCAGTACCCGGGACGACGGTAGAAACACCATATATTTT
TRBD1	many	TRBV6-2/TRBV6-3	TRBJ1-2	CASSSGTGLTYGYTF	TGTGCCAGCAGTTCTGGGACAGGGTTGACCTATGGCTACACCTTC
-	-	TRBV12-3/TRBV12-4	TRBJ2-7	CASSHRHHEQYF	TGTGCCAGCAGCCATCGGCACCACGAGCAGTACTTC
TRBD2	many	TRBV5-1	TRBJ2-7	CASRPSGITPYEQYF	TGCGCCAGCAGGCCTAGCGGGATCACCCCCTACGAGCAGTACTTC
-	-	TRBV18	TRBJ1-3	CASSPSRESSGNTIYF	TGTGCCAGCTCACCATCGAGGGAGAGCTCTGGAAACACCATATATTTT
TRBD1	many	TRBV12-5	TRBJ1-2	CASGFGQGNGYTF	TGTGCTAGTGGTTTCGGACAGGGGAATGGCTACACCTTC
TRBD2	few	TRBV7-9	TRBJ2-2	CASSLSAGGFTGELFF	TGTGCCAGCAGCTTGTCAGCGGGAGGATTCACCGGGGAGCTGTTTTTT